Below, 14 T cell receptor beta chains from the same sample are listed, as sequenced in a study of T cells after posttransplantation cyclophosphamide. A marrow graft followed busulfan-fludarabine conditioning, with cyclophosphamide on days +3 and +4. The repertoire was sequenced with immunoSEQ multiplex PCR; TCRdb's copy has only in-frame clones and lacks some. This table has around 40,000 clones, about nine tenths appearing once. This material consisted of PBMCs, taken about 62 days after allogeneic stem cell transplant with posttransplant cyclophosphamide. Receptors originate from a male patient between 55 and 70 years old who received an allogeneic stem cell transplant from a related donor and was CMV-positive. Some T cells may arise from the graft donor.

CDR3 coding DNA: TGTGCCAGTAGTATGACCGGGACAGGGTGGAATGGCTACACCTTC. Protein sequence: CASSMTGTGWNGYTF. The chain recombines TRBV19 with TRBJ1-2; TRBD1 matches 9 bases. CDR1 is LNHDA and CDR2 is SQIVND in the germline V gene (reference sequence). CDR3 length equals 15 residues. With 3 bases clipped from V and 6 bases from J, the junction kept 8 bases outside the gene matches.

This sequence joins TRBV6-5 and TRBJ2-2; 8 nucleotides line up with TRBD2. CDR3 length: 16 amino acids. CDR1 is MNHEY, CDR2 SVGAGI, per germline. Trimming at V came to 0 bases and at J to 8 bases, leaving 8 bases not matched to a gene. CDR3 in amino acids: CASSYSLIAGQGELFF. CDR3 sequence (DNA): TGTGCCAGCAGTTACTCGTTGATAGCGGGGCAGGGGGAGCTGTTTTTT.

This clone came up once. The genes are TRBV7-9 and TRBJ1-2; the match to TRBD1 covers 7 bases. The CDR3 consists of 12 residues. Germline V CDR1 and CDR2: SEHNR, FQNEAQ (reference sequence). Trimming at V came to 5 bases and at J to 6 bases, leaving 3 bases not matched to a gene. As DNA, the CDR3 is TGTGCCAGCAGCATGGGGACAGATGGCTACACCTTC. Translated: CASSMGTDGYTF.

The chain joins TRBV7-2 to TRBJ1-1; TRBD1 matches at 8 bases. This CDR3 region has 14 residues. Looked up from germline, CDR1 is SGHTA and CDR2 is FQGNSA. The J segment lost 7 bases and the V segment lost 4 bases, leaving 8 bases of the junction unmatched. The CDR3 region has the DNA TGTGCCAGCAGCTCAGGGGGCAGGGGGCGTGAAGCTTTCTTT. This encodes CASSSGGRGREAFF. Using reference TRBV7-2 and TRBJ1-1 for the parts outside the CDR3, the full variable domain is GAGVSQSPSNKVTEKGKDVELRCDPISGHTALYWYRQSLGQGLEFLIYFQGNSAPDKSGLPSDRFSAERTGGSVSTLTIQRTQQEDSAVYLCASSSGGRGREAFFGQGTRLTVV.

J is TRBJ1-1 and V is TRBV30, with D perhaps matching TRBD1 (5 bases). The CDR3 totals 13 residues. CDR1 is GTSNPN, CDR2 SVGIG, per germline (reference sequence). V was trimmed by 0 bases and J by 10 bases, leaving 15 bases between them. The CDR3 is CAWSVAGSLTAFF. For the CDR3, the DNA is TGTGCCTGGAGTGTCGCAGGGTCCCTCACAGCTTTCTTT.

This chain joins TRBV18 and TRBJ2-3, with a weak D call TRBD1 (5 bases). The V gene lost 2 bases and the J gene lost 8 bases, with 17 bases spanning the gap. Germline CDR1 KGHSH, CDR2 LQKENI. The CDR3 is 15 amino acids. The CDR3 region is CASSPFSTAPGTQYF. CDR3 sequence (DNA): TGTGCCAGCTCACCATTCTCGACAGCACCCGGTACGCAGTATTTT.

A remark on this clone: Compared with germline, one end of the junction differs, possibly owing to a read error. V usage is TRBV6-6 and J usage is TRBJ1-2, with 8 bases aligning to TRBD1. The germline V gene has CDR1 MNHNY and CDR2 SVGAGI (reference sequence). The CDR3 totals 16 residues. The CDR3 spells CASSPGTGSTRGGYPF. CDR3 coding DNA: TGTGCCAGCAGCCCCGGGACAGGCTCTACCCGAGGTGGCTACCCCTTC.

The chain is built from TRBV18 and TRBJ1-1; D not certain. Germline V gene lookup returns CDR1 KGHSH and CDR2 LQKENI. The CDR3 is 14 residues long. V was trimmed by 3 bases and J by 2 bases, leaving 10 bases between them. CDR3 protein: CASSPRTDNTEAFF. CDR3 sequence (DNA): TGTGCCAGCTCACCCCGGACTGATAACACTGAAGCTTTCTTT.

V usage is TRBV27 and J usage is TRBJ1-1, with D hard to call. The CDR3 consists of 14 residues. V lost 8 bases and J lost 0, with 13 bases in between. Germline assignment: CDR1 MNHEY and CDR2 SMNVEV (reference sequence). CDR3 nucleotides: TGTGCCAGCCAGACGGGGATAATGAACACTGAAGCTTTCTTT. Its translation: CASQTGIMNTEAFF.

The J gene is TRBJ1-6, the V gene TRBV27, with D maybe TRBD1 (5 bases). The germline V gene encodes CDR1 MNHEY and CDR2 SMNVEV (reference sequence). This CDR3 has 17 residues. The germline V and J ends were trimmed by 6 bases and 1 base, with 16 bases remaining between them. CDR3 in DNA: TGTGCCAGCAGGGAGGGGCGGAGAACTTCCTATAATTCACCCCTCCACTTT. It codes for CASREGRRTSYNSPLHF.

This chain uses TRBV5-1 with TRBJ2-7, with 13 positions matching TRBD2. CDR3 length equals 16 residues. Germline-derived CDR1 and CDR2 are SGHRS and YFSETQ. J gave up 6 bases and V 3 bases, and 9 bases lay outside the gene matches. CDR3 residues: CASSWGTSGASREQYF. The CDR3 DNA follows: TGCGCCAGCAGCTGGGGGACTAGCGGGGCTTCGCGCGAGCAGTACTTC.

The rearrangement joins TRBV6-5 to TRBJ1-1; 9 bases line up with TRBD1. CDR1 and CDR2 from the germline V gene are MNHEY and SVGAGI. The CDR3 has 15 amino acids. The V gene end was trimmed by 6 bases and the J gene end by 1 base; junction bases not matched to a gene: 6. The CDR3 region has the DNA TGTGCCAGCAGCCTACAGGGGGCCGGGAACACTGAAGCTTTCTTT. Translation: CASSLQGAGNTEAFF.

There are a few counts of this clone. This rearrangement joins TRBV27 to TRBJ2-2, with D perhaps TRBD2 (5 bases). V was trimmed by 1 base and J by 1 base, leaving 7 bases between them. The CDR3 loop spans 15 amino acids. Germline loops: CDR1 MNHEY, CDR2 SMNVEV (reference sequence). The CDR3, as DNA: TGTGCCAGCAGTTTATATCGGGGGAACACCGGGGAGCTGTTTTTT. Its protein is CASSLYRGNTGELFF.

The chain joins TRBV7-8 to TRBJ1-3, with D unresolved. Germline V gives CDR1 SGHVS, CDR2 FQNEAQ. This CDR3 contains 14 residues. V was pared by 1 base and J by 4 bases, with 8 bases between. The CDR3, as DNA: TGTGCCAGCAGCTTAGAGACGGGGGGAAACACCATATATTTT. Its protein is CASSLETGGNTIYF. The variable domain in full, with the rest retrieved from reference TRBV7-8 and TRBJ1-3, is GAGVSQSPRYKVAKRGQDVALRCDPISGHVSLFWYQQALGQGPEFLTYFQNEAQLDKSGLPSDRFFAERPEGSVSTLKIQRTQQEDSAVYLCASSLETGGNTIYFGEGSWLTVV.